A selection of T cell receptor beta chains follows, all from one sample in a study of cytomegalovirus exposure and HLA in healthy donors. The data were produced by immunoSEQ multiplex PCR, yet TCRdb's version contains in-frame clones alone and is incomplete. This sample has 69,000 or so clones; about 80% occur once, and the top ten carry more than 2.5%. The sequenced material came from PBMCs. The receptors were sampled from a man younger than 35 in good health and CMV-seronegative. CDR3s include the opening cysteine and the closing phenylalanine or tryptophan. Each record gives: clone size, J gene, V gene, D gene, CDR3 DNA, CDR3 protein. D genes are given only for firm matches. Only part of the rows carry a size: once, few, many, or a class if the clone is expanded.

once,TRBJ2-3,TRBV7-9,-,TGTGCCAGCAGCTTAATTCAGGCAGGGACAGATACGCAGTATTTT,CASSLIQAGTDTQYF
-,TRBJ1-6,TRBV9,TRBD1,TGTGCCAGCAGCGTTCAGGGGGCTTATTCACCCCTCCACTTT,CASSVQGAYSPLHF
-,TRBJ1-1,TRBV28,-,TGTGCCAGCAGCTGGGGGGTAGGTGGGGACACTGAAGCTTTCTTT,CASSWGVGGDTEAFF
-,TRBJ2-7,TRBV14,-,TGTGCCAGCAGCCAAGCCCAGGGCCCTACGGGCGAGCAGTACTTC,CASSQAQGPTGEQYF
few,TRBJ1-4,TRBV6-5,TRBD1,TGTGCCAGCAGTCCTACAGGGGGCAGGGAAAAACTGTTTTTT,CASSPTGGREKLFF
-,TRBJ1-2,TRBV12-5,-,TGTGCTAGTGGTTTGGGCGGGGGGGGCGGCTACACCTTC,CASGLGGGGGYTF
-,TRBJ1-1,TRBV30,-,TGTGCCTGGAGTAGGGGAACTGAAGCTTTCTTT,CAWSRGTEAFF
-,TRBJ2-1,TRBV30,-,TGTGCCTGGAGTACCCTGGGGGCTTACAATGAGCAGTTCTTC,CAWSTLGAYNEQFF
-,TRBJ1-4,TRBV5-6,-,TGTGCCAGCACAAGGGGTGCAACTAATGAAAAACTGTTTTTT,CASTRGATNEKLFF
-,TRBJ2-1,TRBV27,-,TGTGCCAGCAGTTCCGACAGGCCGATTAATAAGCAGTTCTTC,CASSSDRPINKQFF
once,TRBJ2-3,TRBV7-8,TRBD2,TGTGCCAGCAGCTTAGGGGCGGGGGGGCCGGATACGCAGTATTTT,CASSLGAGGPDTQYF
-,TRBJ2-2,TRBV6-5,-,TGTGCCAGCAACCTGGGGCCCCGCACCGGGGAGCTGTTTTTT,CASNLGPRTGELFF
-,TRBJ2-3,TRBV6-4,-,TGTGCCAGCAGTGACTCGATGGAGGCCACAGATACGCAGTATTTT,CASSDSMEATDTQYF
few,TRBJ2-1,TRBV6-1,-,TGTGCCAGCAGTGAATATCCCCACAATGAGCAGTTCTTC,CASSEYPHNEQFF
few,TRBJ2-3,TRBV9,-,TGTGCCAGCAGCCTCAAGCTAGCCTCTAGCACAGATACGCAGTATTTT,CASSLKLASSTDTQYF
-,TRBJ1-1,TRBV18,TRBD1,TGTGCCAGCTCACGGACAGGGGGAATGAACACTGAAGCTTTCTTT,CASSRTGGMNTEAFF
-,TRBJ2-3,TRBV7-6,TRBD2,TGTGCCAGCAGCTTAGCGGCTAGCGGGGTTAGCACAGATACGCAGTATTTT,CASSLAASGVSTDTQYF
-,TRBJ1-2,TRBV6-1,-,TGTGCCAGCAGTGATGGGGGGGGCGCGGGCTACACCTTC,CASSDGGGAGYTF
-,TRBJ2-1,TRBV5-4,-,TGTGCCAGCAGCAGGGGACAATCGAGCTCCTACAATGAGCAGTTCTTC,CASSRGQSSSYNEQFF
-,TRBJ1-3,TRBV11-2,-,TGTGCCAGCAGCTTATACTGGGGAAACACCATATATTTT,CASSLYWGNTIYF
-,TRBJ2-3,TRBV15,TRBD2,TGTGCCACCAGCAGAGGACTAGCGGTCTATTCAGATACGCAGTATTTT,CATSRGLAVYSDTQYF
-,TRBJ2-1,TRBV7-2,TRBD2,TGTGCCAGCAGCTTAGGCCTTAGGGTTGGCGGGGGGGCGTTTGAGCAGTTCTTC,CASSLGLRVGGGAFEQFF
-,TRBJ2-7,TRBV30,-,TGTGCCTGGAGTGGGGGGCCGAGAGTCCACGAGCAGTACTTC,CAWSGGPRVHEQYF
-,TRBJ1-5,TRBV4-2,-,TGTGCCAGCAGCCAAGGCCCCGAGGGAAATCAGCCCCAGCATTTT,CASSQGPEGNQPQHF
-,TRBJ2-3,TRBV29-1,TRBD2,TGCAGCGTTGAAGTCGGGGGGGGCGGCACAGATACGCAGTATTTT,CSVEVGGGGTDTQYF
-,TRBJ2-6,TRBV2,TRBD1,TGTGCCAGCAGTCGAGAGGGACAGGGGGCTCTGGGGGCCAACGTCCTGACTTTC,CASSREGQGALGANVLTF
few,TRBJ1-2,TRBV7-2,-,TGTGCCAGCAGCTTAGGTCTGACGGGCTATGGCTACACCTTC,CASSLGLTGYGYTF
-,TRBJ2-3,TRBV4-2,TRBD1,TGTGCCAGCAGCCAGACCTCCGGGACAGGGAACCCAAGCACAGATACGCAGTATTTT,CASSQTSGTGNPSTDTQYF
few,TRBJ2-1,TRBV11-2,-,TGTGCCAGCAGCACCCGGACTATCTACAATGAGCAGTTCTTC,CASSTRTIYNEQFF
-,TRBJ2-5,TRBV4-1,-,TGCGCCAGCAAACAATCCGACAGTGCCTGGGAGACCCAGTACTTC,CASKQSDSAWETQYF
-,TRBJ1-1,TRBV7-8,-,TGTGCCAGCAACCCCAGACGCGCAGGGGTTGGCACTGAAGCTTTCTTT,CASNPRRAGVGTEAFF
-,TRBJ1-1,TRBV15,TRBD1,TGTGCCACCAGCAGAGAGTTTCAGGGGGACACTGAAGCTTTCTTT,CATSREFQGDTEAFF
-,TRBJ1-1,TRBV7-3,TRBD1,TGTGCCAGCAGCATGGGACAGGTGAACACTGAAGCTTTCTTT,CASSMGQVNTEAFF
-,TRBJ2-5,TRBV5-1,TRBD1,TGCGCCAGCAGCCGACAGGGTAGGGGGAGTGGGACAAAAGAGACCCAGTACTTC,CASSRQGRGSGTKETQYF
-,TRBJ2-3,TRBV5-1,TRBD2,TGCGCCAGCAGCTTGACTTTGCGGGGGGGCACAGATACGCAGTATTTT,CASSLTLRGGTDTQYF
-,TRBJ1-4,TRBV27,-,TGTGCCAGCAGTTTAAGTCGGGGCGGGACCGAAAAACTGTTTTTT,CASSLSRGGTEKLFF
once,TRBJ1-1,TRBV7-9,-,TGTGCCAGCAGCGTTAACCTAGATAACACTGAAGCTTTCTTT,CASSVNLDNTEAFF
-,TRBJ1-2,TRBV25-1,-,TGTGCCACATCCTCCCGGGGAGGTCAGTATGGCTACACCTTC,CATSSRGGQYGYTF
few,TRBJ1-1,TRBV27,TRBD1,TGTGCCAGCAGTTTACGACAGGGGACTGAAGCTTTCTTT,CASSLRQGTEAFF
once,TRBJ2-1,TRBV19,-,TGTGCCAGTAGTAACAGGACCGCCTTCCGCAATGAGCAGTTCTTC,CASSNRTAFRNEQFF
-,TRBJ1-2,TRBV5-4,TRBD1,TGTGCCAGCAGCTTGGAGGTAGGGACAGGGCGAGGCTACACCTTC,CASSLEVGTGRGYTF
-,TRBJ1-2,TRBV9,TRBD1,TGTGCCAGCAGCGTATTAACAGGGGCGAATCGCTATGGCTACACCTTC,CASSVLTGANRYGYTF
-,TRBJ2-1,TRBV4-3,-,TGCGCCAGCAGCCAAGGTAACGGGGTAAACTCCTACAATGAGCAGTTCTTC,CASSQGNGVNSYNEQFF
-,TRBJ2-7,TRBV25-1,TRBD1,TGTGCCAGCAGTGAACTGGGACAGGTAAACGAGCAGTACTTC,CASSELGQVNEQYF
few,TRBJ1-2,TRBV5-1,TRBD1,TGCGCCAGCAGCCTCAACAGGGGTCAGGACTATGGCTACACCTTC,CASSLNRGQDYGYTF
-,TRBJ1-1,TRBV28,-,TGTGCCAGCAGTTTAGGACAAGGGGTGAACACTGAAGCTTTCTTT,CASSLGQGVNTEAFF
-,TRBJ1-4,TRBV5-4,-,TGTGCCAGCAGCCGCGGGACGGGAAATGAAAAACTGTTTTTT,CASSRGTGNEKLFF
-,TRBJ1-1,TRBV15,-,TGTGCCACCGGGGAGACGGAAAGTGAAGCTTTCTTT,CATGETESEAFF
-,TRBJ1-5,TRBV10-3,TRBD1,TGTGCCATCAGGCCCGACAGGGTTGGTCAGCCCCAGCATTTT,CAIRPDRVGQPQHF
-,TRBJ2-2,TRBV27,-,TGTGCCAGCAGTGTTTATATGAACACCGGGGAGCTGTTTTTT,CASSVYMNTGELFF
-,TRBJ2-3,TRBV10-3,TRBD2,TGTGCCATCAGTGAACTAGCGGGGGGAATGAGCACAGATACGCAGTATTTT,CAISELAGGMSTDTQYF
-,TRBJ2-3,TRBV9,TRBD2,TGTGCCAGCAGCGTAGCCAGCGGGGGGGCCACAGATACGCAGTATTTT,CASSVASGGATDTQYF
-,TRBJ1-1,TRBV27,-,TGTGCCAGCGCTCGGGACACTGAAGCTTTCTTT,CASARDTEAFF
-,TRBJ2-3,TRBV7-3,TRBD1,TGTGCCAGCAGCCCCGGACAGGGACCCCTCACAGATACGCAGTATTTT,CASSPGQGPLTDTQYF
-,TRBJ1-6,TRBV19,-,TGTGCCAGTAGTCTACAGCCGCTACCTAATTCACCCCTCCACTTT,CASSLQPLPNSPLHF
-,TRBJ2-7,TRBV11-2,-,TGTGCCAGCAGCTTAGATAGCCTAAGACCCGTGTACTTC,CASSLDSLRPVYF
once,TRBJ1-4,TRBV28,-,TGTGCCAGCAGTGAAGATAGTGGTGAAAAACTGTTTTTT,CASSEDSGEKLFF
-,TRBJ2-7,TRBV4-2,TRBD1,TGTGCCAGCAGCTTAACAGGGGGCGTCCAGCGCGAGCAGTACTTC,CASSLTGGVQREQYF
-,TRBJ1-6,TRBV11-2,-,TGTGCCAGCAGCTTGCCAGGGGCTAATTCACCCCTCCACTTT,CASSLPGANSPLHF